Below, 20 T cell receptor beta chains from the same sample are listed, as sequenced in a study of T cell clones after liver transplantation. Data came from immunoSEQ multiplex PCR; TCRdb stores just in-frame clones and leaves some out. The sample records 70,000 to 80,000 clones, 90% being singletons. Sequences were derived from CD4+ T cells from blood, sampled before liver transplant. The receptors were sampled from a human donor who received a liver transplant.

This clone was detected once. The chain couples TRBV2 to TRBJ2-6, with 7 bases identical to TRBD2. Germline lookup yields CDR1 SNHLY and CDR2 FYNNEI. Trimming took 8 bases from V and 0 from J; bases not matched to a gene: 4. This CDR3 has 15 residues. The CDR3 protein is CASQRDRSGANVLTF. DNA of the CDR3: TGTGCCAGCCAGCGGGACCGCTCTGGGGCCAACGTCCTGACTTTC.

The rearrangement joins TRBV6-6 to TRBJ2-1; 7 nucleotides agree with TRBD1. This CDR3 has 15 amino acids. V was clipped by 5 bases and J by 7 bases; unmatched bases: 11. CDR1 is MNHNY, CDR2 SVGAGI, per germline (reference sequence). The CDR3 DNA reads TGTGCCAGCAGTCCCCGACAGGGCGGGTCGAATGAGCAGTTCTTC. This encodes CASSPRQGGSNEQFF.

This CDR3 reads CASRNSGIRSGELFF. The CDR3 DNA is TGTGCCAGCAGGAATAGCGGGATAAGGTCCGGGGAGCTGTTTTTT. This sequence joins TRBV27 and TRBJ2-2; 8 nucleotides agree with TRBD2. The CDR3 consists of 15 residues. Losses at the gene ends were 6 bases for V and 6 bases for J; bases not matched to a gene: 9. Germline V gene lookup returns CDR1 MNHEY and CDR2 SMNVEV (reference sequence).

V usage is TRBV30 and J usage is TRBJ2-3; 7 nucleotides match TRBD2. This CDR3 is built from 13 residues. Germline V CDR1 and CDR2: GTSNPN, SVGIG (reference sequence). V dropped 7 bases and J dropped 5; count of bases not matched to a gene: 9. CDR3 nucleotide sequence: TGTGCCTTTCGACCTAGCGGAGAAGATACGCAGTATTTT. Residues: CAFRPSGEDTQYF. The whole variable domain, filled in from reference TRBV30 and TRBJ2-3, reads SQTIHQWPATLVQPVGSPLSLECTVEGTSNPNLYWYRQAAGRGLQLLFYSVGIGQISSEVPQNLSASRPQDRQFILSSKKLLLSDSGFYLCAFRPSGEDTQYFGPGTRLTVL.

This clone appeared a few times. The chain employs TRBV7-8 and TRBJ1-2; D gene ambiguous. The V end was cut by 2 bases, the J end by 4 bases, with 11 bases between. CDR1 and CDR2 (germline): SGHVS, FQNEAQ. The CDR3 length is 14 residues. CDR3 sequence (DNA): TGTGCCAGCAGCTTATCCGGGGAGACCTATGGCTACACCTTC. It yields the protein CASSLSGETYGYTF. Based on the CDR3 plus reference TRBV7-8 and TRBJ1-2, the full variable domain is GAGVSQSPRYKVAKRGQDVALRCDPISGHVSLFWYQQALGQGPEFLTYFQNEAQLDKSGLPSDRFFAERPEGSVSTLKIQRTQQEDSAVYLCASSLSGETYGYTFGSGTRLTVV.

The chain is built from TRBV9 and TRBJ2-2, with 8 bases identical to TRBD1. There are 14 residues in the CDR3. Germline CDR1 is SGDLS and CDR2 is YYNGEE. V trimming: 2 bases; J trimming: 4 bases; junction bases outside the gene matches: 1. CDR3 sequence reads: CASSVQGATGELFF. Here the CDR3 DNA reads TGTGCCAGCAGCGTCCAGGGGGCCACCGGGGAGCTGTTTTTT.

This sequence joins TRBV5-6 and TRBJ2-7; a weak D match, TRBD1 (6 bases). From germline, CDR1 is SGHDT and CDR2 YYEEEE. Trimming shortened V by 2 bases and J by 6 bases, and 18 bases separated the two germline ends. The CDR3 is 15 amino acids. CDR3 protein: CASSFYAVSRGEQYF. In DNA, the CDR3 is TGTGCCAGCAGCTTCTATGCGGTTTCCAGGGGCGAGCAGTACTTC. Combining the CDR3 with reference TRBV5-6 and TRBJ2-7 gives the whole variable domain DAGVTQSPTHLIKTRGQQVTLRCSPKSGHDTVSWYQQALGQGPQFIFQYYEEEERQRGNFPDRFSGHQFPNYSSELNVNALLLGDSALYLCASSFYAVSRGEQYFGPGTRLTVT.

The V gene is TRBV10-3, the J gene TRBJ2-7, with TRBD2 matching over 8 bases. This CDR3 has 15 amino acids. The germline V gene encodes CDR1 ENHRY and CDR2 SYGVKD. With 3 bases clipped from V and 0 bases from J, the junction kept 4 bases outside the gene matches. Written as DNA, the CDR3 is TGTGCCATCAGTGATGCCGGGGGGGCCTCCTACGAGCAGTACTTC. Translating gives CAISDAGGASYEQYF.

This chain joins TRBV7-8 and TRBJ1-2; no reliable D call. The germline V and J ends were trimmed by 5 bases and 6 bases, with 16 bases remaining between them. CDR1 is SGHVS and CDR2 is FQNEAQ in the germline V gene. The CDR3 length is 14 residues. The CDR3 sequence: CASSQSRGINGYTF. Written as DNA, the CDR3 is TGTGCCAGCAGCCAATCCCGGGGAATTAATGGCTACACCTTC.

The chain has TRBV27 and TRBJ1-1, with D unresolved. Trimming shortened V by 0 bases and J by 3 bases, and 5 bases separated the two germline ends. The CDR3 runs to 13 residues. Germline CDR1 MNHEY, CDR2 SMNVEV (reference sequence). DNA for the CDR3: TGTGCCAGCAGTTTATCGAGGGACACTGAAGCTTTCTTT. Residues: CASSLSRDTEAFF.

The chain links TRBV18 to TRBJ2-7; D unresolved. The V and J ends lost 3 bases and 5 bases respectively, with 8 bases between them. CDR3 length: 12 residues. CDR1 is KGHSH and CDR2 is LQKENI in the germline V gene. The DNA for the CDR3 is TGTGCCAGCTCACCCTCGAGTGACGAGCAGTACTTC. This sequence encodes CASSPSSDEQYF.

The chain carries TRBV28 and TRBJ2-3; possibly TRBD1 or TRBD2 for D (5 bases each). The ends were cut back, 3 bases at V and 2 bases at J, with 9 bases in the middle. CDR1 is MDHEN and CDR2 is SYDVKM in the germline V gene. The CDR3 has 14 residues. The CDR3 spells CASSLSGTTDTQYF. Here the CDR3 DNA reads TGTGCCAGCAGTTTGTCGGGGACCACAGATACGCAGTATTTT.

The chain combines TRBV13 with TRBJ1-1, with D perhaps matching TRBD1 (5 bases). Trimming cost V 5 bases and J 1 base, with 11 bases left between them. This CDR3 has 14 amino acids. Germline CDR1 PRHDT, CDR2 FYEKMQ (reference sequence). CDR3 bases: TGTGCCAGCAGCCCTCCGGGACGGAACACTGAAGCTTTCTTT. It translates to CASSPPGRNTEAFF.

The genes are TRBV7-2 and TRBJ1-1; unclear D gene. CDR3 length: 14 amino acids. Trimming removed 5 bases at V and 3 bases at J, with 13 bases between. Germline CDR1 SGHTA, CDR2 FQGNSA. CDR3 DNA sequence: TGTGCCAGCAGCCCCCGACTCGGGCACACTGAAGCTTTCTTT. As protein: CASSPRLGHTEAFF.

The V and J genes are TRBV19 and TRBJ2-1; 9 bases fit TRBD2. CDR3 length equals 17 residues. The J segment lost 10 bases and the V segment lost 6 bases, leaving 19 bases of the junction unmatched. The germline CDR1 and CDR2 sequences are LNHDA and SQIVND (reference sequence). CDR3 coding DNA: TGTGCCAGTAGCCTCAAAATCCTAGCGGGGTGGATGGGGGAGCAGTTCTTC. This translates into CASSLKILAGWMGEQFF.

This clone was picked up one time. CDR3 region: CASSPPGTSGLTYNEQFF. CDR3 bases: TGCGCCAGCAGCCCTCCCGGGACTAGCGGTTTGACCTACAATGAGCAGTTCTTC. This sequence joins TRBV5-1 and TRBJ2-1; 11 nucleotides match TRBD2. V dropped 4 bases and J dropped 2; count of bases not matched to a gene: 11. The CDR3 extends over 18 amino acids. Germline V gives CDR1 SGHRS, CDR2 YFSETQ.

DNA of the CDR3: TGCGCCAGCAGCTTGGGAGGCGGGGGGCGCGGCGCAGATACGCAGTATTTT. This gives the protein CASSLGGGGRGADTQYF. The chain is built from TRBV5-1 and TRBJ2-3; 8 nucleotides match TRBD2. The CDR3 runs to 17 residues. Germline-derived CDR1 and CDR2 are SGHRS and YFSETQ. V dropped 0 bases and J dropped 4; count of bases not matched to a gene: 10.

The chain couples TRBV9 to TRBJ2-5, with D unclear. V shed 0 bases and J shed 0 bases, with 6 bases lying between them. CDR3 length: 14 amino acids. The germline V gene has CDR1 SGDLS and CDR2 YYNGEE. The CDR3 reads CASSVEGYQETQYF. The CDR3 DNA is TGTGCCAGCAGCGTAGAGGGTTACCAAGAGACCCAGTACTTC.

The chain links TRBV28 to TRBJ1-6; D possibly corresponds to TRBD1 (5 bases). CDR3 size: 14 residues. Germline CDR1 and CDR2: MDHEN and SYDVKM. V shed 3 bases and J shed 9 bases, with 12 bases lying between them. The CDR3 bases are TGTGCCAGCAGTTTCTCCTACCAGGGTTCACCCCTCCACTTT. The encoded protein is CASSFSYQGSPLHF.

The chain uses TRBV5-4 and TRBJ2-3, with unresolved D. CDR3 size: 15 residues. The V gene lost 0 bases and the J gene lost 2 bases, with 10 bases spanning the gap. CDR1 SGHNT and CDR2 YYREEE come from the germline V gene (reference sequence). The CDR3 DNA sequence: TGTGCCAGCAGCTTGGGGGCGAGTTTCACAGATACGCAGTATTTT. Its translation: CASSLGASFTDTQYF.